The rows below give T cell receptor beta chains drawn from one sample of a study of CD8 T cells in ankylosing spondylitis. MiXCR was run by TCRdb on the 5' RACE reads, yielding one entry per CDR3 protein. Of about 210,000 distinct CDR3 sequences in the sample, approximately 8% were seen once. The specimen was blood, either unsorted or a sorted T cell fraction (not recorded which). The receptors come from a female donor with ankylosing spondylitis or in good health (not recorded which). The CDR3 runs from the conserved cysteine through the conserved F or W. The D gene is left open where the match is weak. Some rows mark clone size as missing; the rest say once, few, many or name a class of expanded clone.

TRBV25-1	NA	TRBJ2-3	NA	TGTGCCAGCAGTGGGAGAGAAGGGGCTACGCAGTATTTT	CASSGREGATQYF
TRBV5-4	NA	TRBJ2-5	many	TGTGCCAGCCACCCCCCGCGGCGGGGGCACCAAGAGACCCAGTACTTC	CASHPPRRGHQETQYF
TRBV18	TRBD2	TRBJ2-2	NA	TGTGCCAGCTCACCACCGGGACTAAACGGGGAGCTGTTTTTT	CASSPPGLNGELFF
TRBV27	NA	TRBJ2-5	many	TGTGCCAGCCGACCCAGTCTACCTAGGCAAGAGACCCAGTACTTC	CASRPSLPRQETQYF
TRBV10-3	TRBD1	TRBJ2-7	few	TGTGCCATCAGTGAGAGACAGGGGGCGGAAGAGCAGTACTTC	CAISERQGAEEQYF
TRBV25-1	NA	TRBJ1-2	many	TGTGCCAGCAGTGGAGCAGGGTTTGGGAACTATGGCTACACCTTC	CASSGAGFGNYGYTF
TRBV7-2	NA	TRBJ2-3	many	TGTGCCAGCAGCTTATTTGCGATCGGCACAGATACGCAGTATTTT	CASSLFAIGTDTQYF
TRBV12-3/TRBV12-4	NA	TRBJ1-2	many	TGTGCCAGCTCCTCCGCGGCCGGACGTGGCTACACCTTC	CASSSAAGRGYTF
TRBV18	TRBD2	TRBJ2-3	many	TGTGCCAGCTCACGTAGCGGGAGCACAGATACGCAGTATTTT	CASSRSGSTDTQYF
TRBV28	TRBD1	TRBJ2-7	NA	TGTGCCAGCAGTTCCGCCTCACAGGGGGACGAGCAGTACTTC	CASSSASQGDEQYF
TRBV30	NA	TRBJ2-1	many	TGTGCCTGGAGTGTAACGTTGTCTGAGCAGTTCTTC	CAWSVTLSEQFF
TRBV4-2	TRBD2	TRBJ2-3	many	TGTGCCAGCAGCCAAGGTGGGCTAGCGGGAGGCAGGCAGTATTTT	CASSQGGLAGGRQYF
TRBV20-1	NA	TRBJ2-1	many	TGCAGTGCTAGGTCCCCGACGGGGTACAATGAGCAGTTCTTC	CSARSPTGYNEQFF
TRBV29-1	NA	TRBJ2-1	many	TGCAGCGTTGGCAGGGGGACCGGGACTCGAGGCGAGCAGTTCTTC	CSVGRGTGTRGEQFF
TRBV24-1	TRBD1	TRBJ2-1	many	TGTGCCACCAGCCGGACAGGTCGCAACAATGAGCAGTTCTTC	CATSRTGRNNEQFF
TRBV12-3/TRBV12-4	TRBD2	TRBJ2-2	many	TGTGCCAGTCGAGGCCTAGCGGGAGGAAACACCGGGGAGCTGTTTTTT	CASRGLAGGNTGELFF
TRBV20-1	TRBD2	TRBJ2-1	many	TGCAGTGCTAGAGAACCTAGCGGGGCCTTCCCTCATCTAAATGAGCAGTTCTTC	CSAREPSGAFPHLNEQFF
TRBV20-1	TRBD1	TRBJ1-4	many	TGCAGTGCTAGGGACGGACAGGGGCCTAATGAAAAACTGTTTTTT	CSARDGQGPNEKLFF
TRBV5-4	TRBD2	TRBJ2-7	NA	TGTGCCAGCAGTCCAAAGCCCGGGCTAGCGGAGCCCCAATACTTC	CASSPKPGLAEPQYF
TRBV6-2/TRBV6-3	NA	TRBJ2-7	NA	TGTGCCAGCACGGGGCTTATCCGAGTCTCCGAGCAGTACTTC	CASTGLIRVSEQYF
TRBV20-1	NA	TRBJ2-3	many	TGCAGTGCTAGCGGGCAGATTGGTACAGATACGCAGTATTTT	CSASGQIGTDTQYF
TRBV27	NA	TRBJ1-2	many	TGTGCCAGCAGTTTAACGCTCCCAGGGCTCTATGGCTACACCTTC	CASSLTLPGLYGYTF
TRBV20-1	NA	TRBJ2-7	many	TGCAGTGCTAGACCACTAGCTGCGAGCTCCTACGAGCAGTACTTC	CSARPLAASSYEQYF
TRBV10-3	NA	TRBJ2-2	few	TGTGCCATCAGTGATGGAGGTACCGGGGAGCTGTTTTTT	CAISDGGTGELFF
TRBV18	NA	TRBJ2-7	many	TGTGCCAGCTCTTGGACGGGAGACGAGCAGTACTTC	CASSWTGDEQYF
TRBV5-3	TRBD2	TRBJ2-1	few	TGTGCCAGTCCAAGTATCAAGCGGGAGGCCTCCTCCTACAATGAGCAGTTCTTC	CASPSIKREASSYNEQFF
TRBV7-2	NA	TRBJ2-1	few	TGTGCCAGCAGCCCCAGGGGAAGCAATGAGCAGTTCTTC	CASSPRGSNEQFF
TRBV28	NA	TRBJ1-2	many	TGTGCCAGCAGTCCCTTGCGGACAGTAACTAACTATGGCTACACCTTC	CASSPLRTVTNYGYTF
TRBV29-1	TRBD1	TRBJ2-5	many	TGCAGCGTTAACCGGGACAGCGAAACCCAGTACTTC	CSVNRDSETQYF
TRBV19	NA	TRBJ2-7	few	TGTGCCAGTAGTGGCGGGACCCACGAGCAGTACTTC	CASSGGTHEQYF
TRBV20-1	TRBD2	TRBJ2-3	NA	TGCAGTGCTGGGACTAGCGGATCTAGCACAGATACGCAGTATTTT	CSAGTSGSSTDTQYF
TRBV5-1	NA	TRBJ2-1	many	TGCGCCAGCAGCTTGGTCAGCTCCTACAATGAGCAGTTCTTC	CASSLVSSYNEQFF
TRBV5-1	NA	TRBJ2-7	many	TGCGCCAGCAGCTTGACAGGTTCCTACGAGCAGTACTTC	CASSLTGSYEQYF
TRBV15	NA	TRBJ2-1	many	TGTGCCACCAGCAGAGATACCGCAGCGGCTGAGCAGTTCTTC	CATSRDTAAAEQFF
TRBV20-1	NA	TRBJ1-1	many	TGCAGTGCTAGAGGTATGAACACTGAAGCTTTCTTT	CSARGMNTEAFF
TRBV2	NA	TRBJ2-7	many	TGTGCCAGCAGAACCTACAGGGAGAGTCTCTACGAGCAGTACTTC	CASRTYRESLYEQYF
TRBV29-1	TRBD2	TRBJ2-1	many	TGCAGCGTTGCACTAGCGGGAGTTTACAATGAGCAGTTCTTC	CSVALAGVYNEQFF
TRBV5-6	NA	TRBJ2-4	many	TGTGCCAGCACGGGAGCGGTGCGGAACATTCAGTACTTC	CASTGAVRNIQYF
TRBV28	NA	TRBJ2-5	many	TGTGCCAGCAGTTCCGTTAGGCAAGAGACCCAGTACTTC	CASSSVRQETQYF
TRBV7-2	NA	TRBJ2-7	few	TGTGCCAGCAGCTTAAGGCGGGCTCCCTACTCCTACGAGCAGTACTTC	CASSLRRAPYSYEQYF
TRBV29-1	NA	TRBJ2-5	many	TGCAGCGGTGGTAACGGGATGTTAGAGACCCAGTACTTC	CSGGNGMLETQYF
TRBV29-1	NA	TRBJ1-1	many	TGCAGCGTTGTGTCCAGAATGAACACTGAAGCTTTCTTT	CSVVSRMNTEAFF
TRBV20-1	TRBD1	TRBJ2-7	NA	TGCAGTGCACTACAGGGGGCCGCCTACGAGCAGTACTTC	CSALQGAAYEQYF
TRBV18	NA	TRBJ2-5	few	TGTGCCAGCTCACCAACCAACATGGGATGGGGAGAGACCCAGTACTTC	CASSPTNMGWGETQYF
TRBV20-1	TRBD2	TRBJ2-1	many	TGCAGTGCTAGAGACGGCGGGAGGACCAATGAGCAGTTCTTC	CSARDGGRTNEQFF
TRBV18	NA	TRBJ2-3	many	TGTGCCAGCTCACCAGGGGTTCGCACAGATACGCAGTATTTT	CASSPGVRTDTQYF
TRBV29-1	TRBD1	TRBJ2-1	many	TGCAGCGTCACCGGGACAGGCTACAATGAGCAGTTCTTC	CSVTGTGYNEQFF